Listed below are T cell receptor beta chains from one sample, sequenced in a study of chemoradiotherapy in HPV16-positive cancers. Here immunoSEQ multiplex PCR was the method, and the copy in TCRdb shows in-frame clones only, minus some. The sample consists of several thousand clones, more than 60% of them appearing once. Sampling took place from a patient who underwent chemoradiotherapy. These TCRs come from a human donor with HPV-associated anogenital cancer. The CDR3 runs from the conserved cysteine through the conserved F or W. Fields, in order: D gene, clone size, V gene, J gene, CDR3 DNA, CDR3 protein. A D gene is named only where the DNA matches it firmly. Rows may omit the clone size; those that give it use once, few, many or a size class.

TRBD2	-	TRBV5-1	TRBJ2-7	TGCGCCAGCAGCTTCACTAGCGGGGGAAACTACGAGCAGTACTTC	CASSFTSGGNYEQYF
TRBD1	-	TRBV5-4	TRBJ2-5	TGTGCCAGCAGCTTGGGACAGGGGGCAAAGACCCAGTACTTC	CASSLGQGAKTQYF
TRBD2	-	TRBV30	TRBJ2-3	TGTGCCTGGAACCTAGCGGGGGGAACAGATACGCAGTATTTT	CAWNLAGGTDTQYF
-	-	TRBV28	TRBJ2-7	TGTGCCAGCAGTTCCTGGGCCCTGAGCGAGCAGTACTTC	CASSSWALSEQYF
-	-	TRBV28	TRBJ1-2	TGTGCCAGCAGTTCCCCCGACAGACCGTATGGCTACACCTTC	CASSSPDRPYGYTF
TRBD1	-	TRBV29-1	TRBJ1-5	TGCAGCGCCGGGACAGCAGTCAATCAGCCCCAGCATTTT	CSAGTAVNQPQHF
TRBD2	-	TRBV30	TRBJ2-5	TGTGCCTGGAGTCCCACCTGGGGACTAGCGGGGTTGAATGTGGAGACCCAGTACTTC	CAWSPTWGLAGLNVETQYF
-	-	TRBV4-2	TRBJ1-3	TGTGCCAGCAGCCAAGGCTACTCCATATATTTT	CASSQGYSIYF
-	-	TRBV6-6	TRBJ1-6	TGTGCCAGCAGTTACAGAGGGTACGATTCACCCCTCCACTTT	CASSYRGYDSPLHF
TRBD2	-	TRBV7-3	TRBJ2-7	TGTGCCAGCAGCTTGACAGCGGGGGGGCGGGACGAGCAGTACTTC	CASSLTAGGRDEQYF
-	-	TRBV19	TRBJ2-1	TGTGCCAGTAGTGGGGGAGGGGGTTCGACAGCTTACAATGAGCAGTTCTTC	CASSGGGGSTAYNEQFF
-	-	TRBV7-2	TRBJ2-2	TGTGCCAGCAGCCCAGGGGGACTGAACACCGGGGAGCTGTTTTTT	CASSPGGLNTGELFF
TRBD2	-	TRBV4-2	TRBJ2-7	TGTGCCAGCAGCCAAGATCAGAACGGGGGGGCCCTCGACGAGCAGTACTTC	CASSQDQNGGALDEQYF
-	-	TRBV5-6	TRBJ1-3	TGTGCCAGCAGCTTGCCCCCAGCCAGCTCTGGAAACACCATATATTTT	CASSLPPASSGNTIYF
-	-	TRBV18	TRBJ1-2	TGTGCCAGCTCACCACCAGGGACCGAAGCTTATGGCTACACCTTC	CASSPPGTEAYGYTF
TRBD2	-	TRBV7-2	TRBJ2-1	TGTGCCAGCAGCTCTTATAGCGGGGAGCAGTTCTTC	CASSSYSGEQFF
-	-	TRBV28	TRBJ1-2	TGTGCCAGCAGTTTGGCGGGCGGCTACACCTTC	CASSLAGGYTF
-	-	TRBV27	TRBJ2-7	TGTGCCAGCAGTTTAACAGGGCAAGTCTCCTACGAGCAGTACTTC	CASSLTGQVSYEQYF
-	-	TRBV10-3	TRBJ1-1	TGTGCCATCAGTCCGTTAGGGGGCACTGAAGCTTTCTTT	CAISPLGGTEAFF
-	-	TRBV5-1	TRBJ2-6	TGCGCCAGCAGCCCCCGTCGGCCGGGACGCTCTGGGGCCAACGTCCTGACTTTC	CASSPRRPGRSGANVLTF
-	-	TRBV2	TRBJ2-6	TGTGCCAGCAGTTGGGACGGTCGCTCTGGGGCCAACGTCCTGACTTTC	CASSWDGRSGANVLTF
-	-	TRBV2	TRBJ1-5	TGTGCCAGCACCCTGACAGGTTATAGCAATCAGCCCCAGCATTTT	CASTLTGYSNQPQHF
TRBD1	-	TRBV19	TRBJ1-5	TGTGCCAGTAGTCCGGGGACAGGGGGGAGGAATCAGCCCCAGCATTTT	CASSPGTGGRNQPQHF
-	-	TRBV7-9	TRBJ2-2	TGTGCCAGCAGCTTGGCGGGTACCACCGGGGAGCTGTTTTTT	CASSLAGTTGELFF
TRBD1	-	TRBV19	TRBJ1-1	TGTGCCAGTAGTATCCCAGGACAGGGAGTCACTGAAGCTTTCTTT	CASSIPGQGVTEAFF
-	-	TRBV7-9	TRBJ2-3	TGTGCCAGCAGCCCATGGGGTGTGATAGAGTATTTT	CASSPWGVIEYF
TRBD2	-	TRBV6-4	TRBJ2-7	TGTGCCAGCAGTGCCGATAGCGGGGGGGCCTACGAGCAGTACTTC	CASSADSGGAYEQYF
-	-	TRBV4-2	TRBJ1-5	TGTGCCAGCAGCCAGGACAACCTCAATCAGCCCCAGCATTTT	CASSQDNLNQPQHF
-	-	TRBV7-8	TRBJ2-6	TGTGCCAGCAGCCTTGACAGGTTCTCTGGGGCCAACGTCCTGACTTTC	CASSLDRFSGANVLTF
-	once	TRBV6-5	TRBJ1-1	TGTGCCAGCAGTACCAGGGGAGGGAACACTGAAGCTTTCTTT	CASSTRGGNTEAFF
-	-	TRBV27	TRBJ1-1	TGTGCCAGCAGTCCCTGGATGGGGTCGGGGGGAGCTTTCTTT	CASSPWMGSGGAFF
-	-	TRBV5-4	TRBJ2-5	TGTGCCAGCAGCCTCTTGGGGGGGGCTTCAGAGACCCAGTACTTC	CASSLLGGASETQYF
-	-	TRBV7-9	TRBJ1-1	TGTGCCAGCAGCTCACAGGGCACAGAAATGAACACTGAAGCTTTCTTT	CASSSQGTEMNTEAFF
-	-	TRBV28	TRBJ1-3	TGTGCCAGCAGTTTTATGTCTGGAAACACCATATATTTT	CASSFMSGNTIYF